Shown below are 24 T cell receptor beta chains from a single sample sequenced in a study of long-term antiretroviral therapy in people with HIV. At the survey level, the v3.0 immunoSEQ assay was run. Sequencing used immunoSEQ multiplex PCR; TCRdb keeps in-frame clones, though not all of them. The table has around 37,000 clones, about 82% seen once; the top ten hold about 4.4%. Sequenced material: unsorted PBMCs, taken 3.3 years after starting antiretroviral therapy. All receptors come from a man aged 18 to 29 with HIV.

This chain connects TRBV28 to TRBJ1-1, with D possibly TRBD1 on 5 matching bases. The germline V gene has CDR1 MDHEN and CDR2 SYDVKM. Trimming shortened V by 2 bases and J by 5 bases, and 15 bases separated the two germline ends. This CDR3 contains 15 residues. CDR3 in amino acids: CASSLGTPYRTEAFF. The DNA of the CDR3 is TGTGCCAGCAGTTTAGGGACCCCATATAGGACTGAAGCTTTCTTT.

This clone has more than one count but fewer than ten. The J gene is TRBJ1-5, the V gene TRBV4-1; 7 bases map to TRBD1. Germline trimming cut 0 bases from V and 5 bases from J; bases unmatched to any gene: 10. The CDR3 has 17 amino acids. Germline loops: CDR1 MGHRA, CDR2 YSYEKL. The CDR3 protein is CASSQDTGQAIYQPQHF. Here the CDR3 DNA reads TGCGCCAGCAGCCAAGATACCGGACAGGCTATTTATCAGCCCCAGCATTTT.

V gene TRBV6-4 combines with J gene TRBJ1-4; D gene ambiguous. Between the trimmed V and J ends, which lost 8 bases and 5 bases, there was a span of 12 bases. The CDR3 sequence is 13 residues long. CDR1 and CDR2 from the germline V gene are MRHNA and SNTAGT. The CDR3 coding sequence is TGTGCCAGCTCCCAAAAGGCCAATGAAAAACTGTTTTTT. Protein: CASSQKANEKLFF.

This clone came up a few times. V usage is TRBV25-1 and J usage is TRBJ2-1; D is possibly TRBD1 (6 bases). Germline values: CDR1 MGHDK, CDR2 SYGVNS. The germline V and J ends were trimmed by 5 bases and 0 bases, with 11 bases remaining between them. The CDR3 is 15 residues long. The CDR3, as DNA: TGTGCCAGCAGTTCTAAGGACAGCTCCTACAATGAGCAGTTCTTC. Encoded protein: CASSSKDSSYNEQFF. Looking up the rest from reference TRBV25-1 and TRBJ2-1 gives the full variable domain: EADIYQTPRYLVIGTGKKITLECSQTMGHDKMYWYQQDPGMELHLIHYSYGVNSTEKGDLSSESTVSRIRTEHFPLTLESARPSHTSQYLCASSSKDSSYNEQFFGPGTRLTVL.

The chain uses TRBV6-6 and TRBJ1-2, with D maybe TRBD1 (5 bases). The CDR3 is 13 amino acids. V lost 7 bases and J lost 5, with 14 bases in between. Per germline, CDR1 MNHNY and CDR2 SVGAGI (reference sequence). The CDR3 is CASTQTGGYGYTF. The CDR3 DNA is TGTGCCAGCACCCAAACCGGGGGGTATGGCTACACCTTC.

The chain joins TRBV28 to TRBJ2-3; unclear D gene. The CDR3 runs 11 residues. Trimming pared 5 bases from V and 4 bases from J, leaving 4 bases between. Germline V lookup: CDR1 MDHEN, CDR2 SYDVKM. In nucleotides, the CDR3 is TGTGCCAGCAGTCAGTCAGATACGCAGTATTTT. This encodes CASSQSDTQYF.

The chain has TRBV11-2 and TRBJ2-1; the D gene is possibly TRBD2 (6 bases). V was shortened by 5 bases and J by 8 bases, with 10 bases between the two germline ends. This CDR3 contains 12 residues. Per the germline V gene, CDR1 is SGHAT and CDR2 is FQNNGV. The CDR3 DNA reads TGTGCCAGCAGCGTCTGGGGGGATGAGCAGTTCTTC. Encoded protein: CASSVWGDEQFF.

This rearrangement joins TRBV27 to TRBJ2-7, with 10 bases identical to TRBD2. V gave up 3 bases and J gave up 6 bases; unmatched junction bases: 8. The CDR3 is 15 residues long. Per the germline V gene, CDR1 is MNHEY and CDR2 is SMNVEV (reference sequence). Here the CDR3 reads CASSFSRAGGLEQYF. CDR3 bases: TGTGCCAGCAGTTTCTCTCGAGCGGGAGGGCTCGAGCAGTACTTC.

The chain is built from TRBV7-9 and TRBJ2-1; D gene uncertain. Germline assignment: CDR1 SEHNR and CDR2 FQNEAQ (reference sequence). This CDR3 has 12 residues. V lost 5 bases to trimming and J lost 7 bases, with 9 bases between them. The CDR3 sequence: CASSEIQNEQFF. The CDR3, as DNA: TGTGCCAGCAGCGAGATCCAGAATGAGCAGTTCTTC.

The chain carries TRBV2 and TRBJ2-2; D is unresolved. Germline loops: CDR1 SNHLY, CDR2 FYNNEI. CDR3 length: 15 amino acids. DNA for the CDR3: TGTGCAGATAGTGCTCGCAGCGCGAACACCGGGGAGCTGTTTTTT. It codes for CADSARSANTGELFF. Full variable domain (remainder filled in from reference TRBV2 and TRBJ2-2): EPEVTQTPSHQVTQMGQEVILRCVPISNHLYFYWYRQILGQKVEFLVSFYNNEISEKSEIFDDQFSVERPDGSNFTLKIRSTKLEDSAMYFCADSARSANTGELFFGEGSRLTVL.

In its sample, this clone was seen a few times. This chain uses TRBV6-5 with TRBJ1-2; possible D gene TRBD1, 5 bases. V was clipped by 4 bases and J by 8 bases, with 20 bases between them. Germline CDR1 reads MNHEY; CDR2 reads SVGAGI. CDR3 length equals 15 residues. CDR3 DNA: TGTGCCAGCAGTTTAGGGACTGTTCAGCCGGGGGGCTACACCTTC. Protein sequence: CASSLGTVQPGGYTF.

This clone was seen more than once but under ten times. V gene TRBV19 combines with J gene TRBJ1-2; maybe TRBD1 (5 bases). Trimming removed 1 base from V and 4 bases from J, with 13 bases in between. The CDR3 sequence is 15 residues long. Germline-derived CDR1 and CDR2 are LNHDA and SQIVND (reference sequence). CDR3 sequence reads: CASSIVEGLGYGYTF. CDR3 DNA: TGTGCCAGTAGTATAGTGGAGGGGCTCGGCTATGGCTACACCTTC.

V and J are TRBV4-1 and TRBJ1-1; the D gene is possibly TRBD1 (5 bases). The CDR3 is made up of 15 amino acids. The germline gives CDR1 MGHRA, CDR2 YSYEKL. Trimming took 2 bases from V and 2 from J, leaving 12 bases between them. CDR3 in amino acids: CASSQSYQGNTEAFF. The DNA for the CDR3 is TGCGCCAGCAGCCAATCATACCAGGGAAACACTGAAGCTTTCTTT.

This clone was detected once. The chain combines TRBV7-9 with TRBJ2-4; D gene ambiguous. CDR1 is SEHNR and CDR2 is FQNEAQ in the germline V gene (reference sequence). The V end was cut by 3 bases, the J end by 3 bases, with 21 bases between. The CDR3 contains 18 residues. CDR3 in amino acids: CASSFDAKGQLGKNIQYF. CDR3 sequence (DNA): TGTGCCAGCAGCTTCGACGCAAAGGGCCAATTAGGCAAAAACATTCAGTACTTC.

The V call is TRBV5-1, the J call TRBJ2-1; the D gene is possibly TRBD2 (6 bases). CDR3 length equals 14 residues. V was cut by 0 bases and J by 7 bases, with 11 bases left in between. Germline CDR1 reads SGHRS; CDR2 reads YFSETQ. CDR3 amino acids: CASSLAGGFNEQFF. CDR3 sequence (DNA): TGCGCCAGCAGCTTGGCAGGAGGGTTTAATGAGCAGTTCTTC.

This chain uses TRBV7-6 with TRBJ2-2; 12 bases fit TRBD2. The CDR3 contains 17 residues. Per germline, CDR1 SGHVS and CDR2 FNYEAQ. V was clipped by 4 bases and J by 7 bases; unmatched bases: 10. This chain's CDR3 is CASSSSTSGRTGGELFF. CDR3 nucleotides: TGTGCCAGCAGCTCCTCCACTAGCGGGAGGACCGGCGGGGAGCTGTTTTTT.

DNA for the CDR3: TGTGCCAGCACCCCGCCGTCGGGACAAAGCTCCTACGAGCAGTACTTC. Encoded protein: CASTPPSGQSSYEQYF. This rearrangement joins TRBV27 to TRBJ2-7; a weak D match, TRBD1 (6 bases). V was cut by 7 bases and J by 0 bases, with 19 bases left in between. The CDR3 spans 16 residues. Germline values: CDR1 MNHEY, CDR2 SMNVEV (reference sequence).

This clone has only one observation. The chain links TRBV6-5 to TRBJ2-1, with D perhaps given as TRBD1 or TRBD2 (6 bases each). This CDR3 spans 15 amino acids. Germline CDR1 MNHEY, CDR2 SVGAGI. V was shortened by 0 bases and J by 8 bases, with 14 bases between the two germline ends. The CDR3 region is CASSYSMGGQDEQFF. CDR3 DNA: TGTGCCAGCAGTTACTCGATGGGGGGCCAGGATGAGCAGTTCTTC.

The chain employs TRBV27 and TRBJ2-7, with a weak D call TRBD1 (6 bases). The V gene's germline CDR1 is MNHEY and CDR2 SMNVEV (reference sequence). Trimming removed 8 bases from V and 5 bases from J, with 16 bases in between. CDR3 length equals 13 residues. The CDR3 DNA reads TGTGCCAGCTCGTACAGGGCATCCCACGAGCAGTACTTC. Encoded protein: CASSYRASHEQYF.

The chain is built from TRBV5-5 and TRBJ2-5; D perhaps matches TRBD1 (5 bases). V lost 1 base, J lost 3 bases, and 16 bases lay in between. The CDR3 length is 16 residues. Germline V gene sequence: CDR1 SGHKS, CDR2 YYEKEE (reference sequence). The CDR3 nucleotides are TGTGCCAGCAGCTTGCACGGTCAGGGTCGAAAAGAGACCCAGTACTTC. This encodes CASSLHGQGRKETQYF.

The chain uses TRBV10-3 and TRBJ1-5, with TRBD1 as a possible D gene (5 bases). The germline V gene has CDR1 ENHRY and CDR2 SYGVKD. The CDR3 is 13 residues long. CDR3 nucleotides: TGTGCTTCCCGGGCAGGGAAGGAGAAGCCCCAGCATTTT. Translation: CASRAGKEKPQHF.

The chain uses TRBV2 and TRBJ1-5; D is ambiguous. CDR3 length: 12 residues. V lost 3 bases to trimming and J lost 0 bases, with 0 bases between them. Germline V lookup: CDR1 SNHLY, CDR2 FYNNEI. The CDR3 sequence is CASSDSNQPQHF. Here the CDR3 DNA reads TGTGCCAGCAGTGATAGCAATCAGCCCCAGCATTTT.

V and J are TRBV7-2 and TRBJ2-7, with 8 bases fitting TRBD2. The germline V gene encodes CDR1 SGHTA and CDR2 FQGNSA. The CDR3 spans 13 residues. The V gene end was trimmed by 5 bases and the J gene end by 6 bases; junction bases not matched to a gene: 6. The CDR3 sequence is CASSHGLAPEQYF. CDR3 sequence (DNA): TGTGCCAGCAGCCACGGACTAGCCCCCGAGCAGTACTTC. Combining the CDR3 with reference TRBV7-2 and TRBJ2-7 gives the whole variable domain GAGVSQSPSNKVTEKGKDVELRCDPISGHTALYWYRQSLGQGLEFLIYFQGNSAPDKSGLPSDRFSAERTGGSVSTLTIQRTQQEDSAVYLCASSHGLAPEQYFGPGTRLTVT.

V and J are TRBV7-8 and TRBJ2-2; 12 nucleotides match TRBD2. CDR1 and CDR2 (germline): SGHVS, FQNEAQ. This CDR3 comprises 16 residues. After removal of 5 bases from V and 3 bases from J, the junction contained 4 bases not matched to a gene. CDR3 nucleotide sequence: TGTGCCAGCAGCGCTAGCGGGGGGGCCTACACCGGGGAGCTGTTTTTT. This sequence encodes CASSASGGAYTGELFF.